This entry concerns a single TCR beta chain. The source of the sample is a study of blood T cells in healthy people across ages. The donors, all healthy, were Caucasians living in Russia, aged 6 to 90. No fewer than 6 micrograms of total RNA were isolated from every sample. CDR1 is MNHEY, CDR2 SVGAGI, per germline. The CDR3 consists of 13 residues. Together with a sample-barcoded 5' primer, a J-beta primer mix was included in a second PCR lasting about 7 to 11 cycles. TCRdb passed the 5' RACE reads through MiXCR, listing each CDR3 protein once. Among about 1.5 million distinct CDR3 sequences listed, around 39% were seen once.

The sequence came from a young woman in good health. The specimen sequenced was blood. The gene calls are TRBV6-5 and TRBJ2-5; 10 positions agree with TRBD1. The better agreement between TRBJ2-7 and the DNA end casts doubt on the J call. CDR3 sequence reads: CASRAGQGVEQYF. CDR3 sequence (DNA): TGTGCCAGCAGAGCAGGACAGGGGGTCGAGCAGTACTTC.